A selection of T cell receptor beta chains follows, all from one sample in a study of T cells after somatic rescue of genetic block. TCRdb's table, derived via immunoSEQ multiplex PCR, lists solely in-frame clones and lacks some. The sample includes about 12,000 clones, about 69% of them seen just once. The sample was peripheral blood mononuclear cells (PBMCs). The receptors were sampled from a boy younger than 18. CDR3s include the opening cysteine and the closing phenylalanine or tryptophan. The order of the fields is D gene, J gene, CDR3 length, V gene, clone size, CDR3 protein, CDR3 DNA. D genes are given only for firm matches. Expanded clones are given a class, and other clones once, few, many or no size at all.

TRBD1 | TRBJ1-1 | 14 | TRBV9 | few | CASSVGDRGTEAFF | TGTGCCAGCAGCGTAGGGGACAGGGGCACTGAAGCTTTCTTT
. | TRBJ1-6 | 15 | TRBV27 | . | CASSQGSTANSPLHF | TGTGCCAGCAGTCAGGGCTCAACGGCGAATTCACCCCTCCACTTT
. | TRBJ1-1 | 11 | TRBV11-2 | . | CASSPRSEAFF | TGTGCCAGCAGCCCCCGGAGCGAGGCTTTCTTT
. | TRBJ2-5 | 15 | TRBV7-6 | . | CASSLGVAEIETQYF | TGTGCCAGCAGCTTAGGGGTAGCGGAAATAGAGACCCAGTACTTC
. | TRBJ2-5 | 15 | TRBV5-4 | . | CASSLVQGYQETQYF | TGTGCCAGCAGCTTGGTTCAGGGGTACCAAGAGACCCAGTACTTC
TRBD2 | TRBJ2-3 | 16 | TRBV5-1 | . | CASSLWTRFGTDTQYF | TGCGCCAGCAGCTTGTGGACTAGGTTTGGCACAGATACGCAGTATTTT
TRBD2 | TRBJ2-5 | 14 | TRBV10-3 | . | CAVGPWGGQETQYF | TGTGCCGTCGGCCCTTGGGGGGGGCAAGAGACCCAGTACTTC
TRBD1 | TRBJ2-7 | 13 | TRBV30 | . | CAWRWDREGEQYF | TGTGCCTGGAGGTGGGACAGGGAGGGCGAGCAGTACTTC
TRBD1 | TRBJ2-7 | 13 | TRBV5-1 | once | CASKRTGPYEQYF | TGCGCCAGCAAAAGGACAGGGCCCTACGAGCAGTACTTC
. | TRBJ1-4 | 14 | TRBV5-4 | few | CASSLWEANEKLFF | TGTGCCAGCAGCTTGTGGGAGGCGAATGAAAAACTGTTTTTT
TRBD2 | TRBJ2-7 | 19 | TRBV7-2 | . | CASSLASLASGGDSYEQYF | TGTGCCAGCAGCTTAGCCTCCTTAGCTAGCGGGGGGGACTCCTACGAGCAGTACTTC
. | TRBJ2-7 | 13 | TRBV6-5 | once | CASSPTDSYEQYF | TGTGCCAGCAGTCCGACAGACTCCTACGAGCAGTACTTC
TRBD1 | TRBJ2-7 | 12 | TRBV29-1 | . | CSVTGQVYEQYF | TGCAGCGTAACCGGACAGGTCTACGAGCAGTACTTC
. | TRBJ1-3 | 19 | TRBV13 | . | CASSLGVYQPGGRRNTIYF | TGTGCCAGCAGCTTAGGCGTTTACCAACCGGGGGGGAGGAGAAACACCATATATTTT
. | TRBJ2-1 | 16 | TRBV27 | . | CASSPQTSPFYNEQFF | TGTGCCAGCAGTCCACAGACCAGTCCCTTCTACAATGAGCAGTTCTTC
TRBD1 | TRBJ2-3 | 15 | TRBV6-1 | . | CASSPGTASTDTQYF | TGTGCCAGCAGCCCCGGGACAGCTAGCACAGATACGCAGTATTTT
. | TRBJ1-6 | 14 | TRBV7-9 | . | CASSLPTDRPPLHF | TGTGCCAGCAGCCTTCCTACGGATAGACCACCCCTCCACTTT
. | TRBJ2-7 | 15 | TRBV30 | . | CAWSVRSRGRDEQYF | TGTGCCTGGAGTGTACGTTCGAGAGGGCGCGACGAGCAGTACTTC
TRBD2 | TRBJ2-1 | 16 | TRBV27 | . | CASSFWASGDRNEQFF | TGTGCCAGCAGTTTCTGGGCTAGCGGGGACCGCAATGAGCAGTTCTTC
. | TRBJ2-3 | 16 | TRBV10-3 | . | CAISEGSGYEADTQYF | TGTGCCATCAGTGAGGGGTCAGGGTACGAGGCAGATACGCAGTATTTT
. | TRBJ2-1 | 16 | TRBV4-1 | . | CASSQDRGLSYNEQFF | TGCGCCAGCAGCCAAGATAGAGGACTCTCCTACAATGAGCAGTTCTTC
TRBD1 | TRBJ1-1 | 13 | TRBV7-9 | . | CASSRTGNTEAFF | TGTGCCAGCAGCCGGACAGGGAACACTGAAGCTTTCTTT
TRBD2 | TRBJ2-3 | 15 | TRBV30 | medium-sized | CAWSVLAGVTDTQYF | TGTGCCTGGAGTGTATTAGCGGGAGTTACAGATACGCAGTATTTT
TRBD1 | TRBJ2-3 | 18 | TRBV6-1 | . | CASSGRGTGRMGTDTQYF | TGTGCCAGCAGTGGAAGGGGGACAGGGAGGATGGGCACAGATACGCAGTATTTT
. | TRBJ2-2 | 14 | TRBV10-2 | . | CASIKGSNTGELFF | TGCGCCAGCATAAAGGGCTCGAACACCGGGGAGCTGTTTTTT
. | TRBJ2-7 | 14 | TRBV5-1 | . | CASSSLTSLYEQYF | TGCGCCAGCAGCTCCTTGACAAGTCTCTACGAGCAGTACTTC
. | TRBJ2-3 | 14 | TRBV5-1 | . | CASSLLRQKDTQYF | TGCGCCAGCAGCTTATTACGACAGAAAGATACGCAGTATTTT
. | TRBJ2-3 | 16 | TRBV5-4 | . | CASSSRRSLSTDTQYF | TGTGCCAGCAGCTCCCGGCGATCCCTAAGCACAGATACGCAGTATTTT
TRBD2 | TRBJ2-7 | 14 | TRBV11-2 | . | CASSSTSGGYEQYF | TGTGCCAGCAGCTCAACTAGCGGGGGCTACGAGCAGTACTTC
TRBD1 | TRBJ1-5 | 15 | TRBV19 | . | CASSTGQGIYQPQHF | TGTGCCAGTAGTACCGGACAGGGTATCTATCAGCCCCAGCATTTT
TRBD1 | TRBJ2-4 | 14 | TRBV10-2 | few | CASMDRVAKNIQYF | TGCGCCAGCATGGACAGGGTAGCCAAAAACATTCAGTACTTC
. | TRBJ1-1 | 11 | TRBV15 | few | CATSRYPEAFF | TGTGCCACCAGCAGATACCCTGAAGCTTTCTTT
. | TRBJ2-1 | 15 | TRBV11-2 | few | CASSLSTAGPNEQFF | TGTGCCAGCAGCTTATCAACCGCCGGGCCCAATGAGCAGTTCTTC
. | TRBJ2-2 | 14 | TRBV28 | . | CAITSASNTGELFF | TGTGCCATCACCAGTGCCTCGAACACCGGGGAGCTGTTTTTT
TRBD2 | TRBJ2-5 | 16 | TRBV7-3 | . | CASSPGAGGHQETQYF | TGTGCCAGCAGCCCGGGTGCGGGGGGCCATCAAGAGACCCAGTACTTC
TRBD1 | TRBJ2-2 | 16 | TRBV28 | . | CASRYQGQGIAGELFF | TGTGCCAGCAGATACCAAGGACAGGGAATCGCCGGGGAGCTGTTTTTT
. | TRBJ2-1 | 14 | TRBV11-2 | once | CASSLAQWGYEQFF | TGTGCCAGCAGCTTAGCCCAGTGGGGGTATGAGCAGTTCTTC
. | TRBJ1-2 | 15 | TRBV6-5 | . | CASSYKGIGDYGYTF | TGTGCCAGCAGTTACAAAGGGATTGGAGACTATGGCTACACCTTC
. | TRBJ2-5 | 12 | TRBV28 | few | CASSQFPPRQYF | TGTGCCAGCAGTCAGTTCCCCCCCCGACAGTACTTC
. | TRBJ2-2 | 15 | TRBV7-7 | . | CASSLAQGWSGELFF | TGTGCTAGCAGCTTAGCCCAGGGCTGGTCCGGGGAGCTGTTTTTT
. | TRBJ1-1 | 15 | TRBV6-5 | . | CASSYSDGQYTEAFF | TGTGCCAGCAGTTACTCGGACGGACAGTACACTGAAGCTTTCTTT
. | TRBJ1-1 | 14 | TRBV30 | . | CAWNLRVGDTEAFF | TGTGCCTGGAATCTTAGGGTGGGGGACACTGAAGCTTTCTTT
. | TRBJ1-2 | 14 | TRBV28 | once | CASSLGGAGYGYTF | TGTGCCAGCAGTTTGGGGGGCGCTGGATATGGCTACACCTTC
. | TRBJ2-3 | 15 | TRBV5-1 | few | CASSSDSLSTDTQYF | TGCGCCAGCAGTTCCGACAGTCTCAGCACAGATACGCAGTATTTT
TRBD1 | TRBJ2-2 | 15 | TRBV5-1 | . | CASSIHRGDIGELFF | TGCGCCAGCAGCATCCACAGGGGGGATATCGGGGAGCTGTTTTTT
. | TRBJ1-6 | 15 | TRBV6-5 | few | CASSWTLVPNSPLHF | TGTGCCAGCAGTTGGACTCTTGTTCCTAATTCACCCCTCCACTTT
. | TRBJ2-1 | 12 | TRBV18 | . | CASSPQGREQFF | TGTGCCAGCTCACCACAGGGGAGGGAGCAGTTCTTC
TRBD2 | TRBJ2-1 | 19 | TRBV27 | medium-sized | CASSLYGLAGGSPYNEQFF | TGTGCCAGCAGTTTATACGGGCTAGCGGGGGGGAGCCCCTACAATGAGCAGTTCTTC
TRBD1 | TRBJ1-5 | 18 | TRBV7-9 | . | CASSLGEQGMVWQQPQHF | TGTGCCAGCAGCTTAGGGGAACAGGGGATGGTTTGGCAACAGCCCCAGCATTTT
TRBD1 | TRBJ1-5 | 18 | TRBV4-1 | . | CASSQGILTGGHNQPQHF | TGCGCCAGCAGCCAAGGCATACTGACAGGGGGGCACAATCAGCCCCAGCATTTT
. | TRBJ2-3 | 15 | TRBV30 | once | CAWSGEGVGTDTQYF | TGTGCCTGGAGTGGTGAGGGAGTGGGCACAGATACGCAGTATTTT